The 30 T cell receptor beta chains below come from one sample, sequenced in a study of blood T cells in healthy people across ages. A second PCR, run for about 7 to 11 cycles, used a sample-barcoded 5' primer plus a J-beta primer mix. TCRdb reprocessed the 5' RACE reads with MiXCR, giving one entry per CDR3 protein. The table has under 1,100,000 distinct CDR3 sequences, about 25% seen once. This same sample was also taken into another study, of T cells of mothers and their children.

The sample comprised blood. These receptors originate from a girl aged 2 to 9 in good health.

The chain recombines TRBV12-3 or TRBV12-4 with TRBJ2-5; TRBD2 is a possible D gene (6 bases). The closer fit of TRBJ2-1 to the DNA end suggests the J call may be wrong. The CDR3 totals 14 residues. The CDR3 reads CASTLSGTYNEQFF. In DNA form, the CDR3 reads TGTGCCAGCACCCTTAGCGGAACCTACAATGAGCAGTTCTTC.

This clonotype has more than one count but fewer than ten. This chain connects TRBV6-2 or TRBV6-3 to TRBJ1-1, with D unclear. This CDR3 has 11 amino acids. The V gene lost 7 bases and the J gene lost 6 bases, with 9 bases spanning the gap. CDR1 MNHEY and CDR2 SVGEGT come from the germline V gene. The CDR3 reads CASNTGSEAFF. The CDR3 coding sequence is TGTGCCAGCAATACCGGGTCTGAAGCTTTCTTT.

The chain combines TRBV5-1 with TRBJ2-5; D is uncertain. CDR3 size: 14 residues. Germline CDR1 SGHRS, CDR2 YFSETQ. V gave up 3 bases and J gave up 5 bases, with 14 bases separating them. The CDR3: CASSSAVERETQYF. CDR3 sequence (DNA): TGCGCCAGCAGCTCGGCGGTGGAGAGGGAGACCCAGTACTTC.

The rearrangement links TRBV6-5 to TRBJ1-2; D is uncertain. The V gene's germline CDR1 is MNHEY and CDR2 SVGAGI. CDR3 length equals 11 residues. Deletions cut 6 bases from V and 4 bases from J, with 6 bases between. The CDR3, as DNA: TGTGCCAGCAGGCATACCTATGGCTACACCTTC. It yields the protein CASRHTYGYTF.

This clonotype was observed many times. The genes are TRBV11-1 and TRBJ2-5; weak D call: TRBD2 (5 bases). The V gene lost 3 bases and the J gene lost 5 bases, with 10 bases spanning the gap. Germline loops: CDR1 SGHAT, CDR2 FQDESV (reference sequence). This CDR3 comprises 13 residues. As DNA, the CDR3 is TGTGCCAGCAGCTTCGTGAGGAGGGAGACCCAGTACTTC. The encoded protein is CASSFVRRETQYF.

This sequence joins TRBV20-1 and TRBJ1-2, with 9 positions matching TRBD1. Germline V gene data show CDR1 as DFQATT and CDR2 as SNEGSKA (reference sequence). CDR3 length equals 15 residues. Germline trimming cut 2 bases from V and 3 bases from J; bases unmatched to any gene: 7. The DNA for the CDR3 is TGCAGTGCTAGACTACCGGGACAGGGCGACTATGGCTACACCTTC. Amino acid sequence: CSARLPGQGDYGYTF.

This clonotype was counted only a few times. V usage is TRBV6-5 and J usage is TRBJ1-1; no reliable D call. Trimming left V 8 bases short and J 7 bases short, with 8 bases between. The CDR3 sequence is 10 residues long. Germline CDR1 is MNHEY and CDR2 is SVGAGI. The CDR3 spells CASGGREAFF. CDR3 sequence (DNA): TGTGCCAGCGGCGGTCGTGAAGCTTTCTTT.

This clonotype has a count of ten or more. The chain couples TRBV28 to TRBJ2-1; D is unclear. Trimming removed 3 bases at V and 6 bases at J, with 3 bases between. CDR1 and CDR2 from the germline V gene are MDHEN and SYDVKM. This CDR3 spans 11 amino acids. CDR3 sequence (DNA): TGTGCCAGCAGTTTTACCAATGAGCAGTTCTTC. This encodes CASSFTNEQFF.

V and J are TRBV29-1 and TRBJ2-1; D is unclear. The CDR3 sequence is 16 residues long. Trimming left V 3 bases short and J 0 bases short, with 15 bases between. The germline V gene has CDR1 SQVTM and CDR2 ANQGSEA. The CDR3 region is CSVDPPGHSSYNEQFF. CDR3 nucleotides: TGCAGCGTTGATCCCCCCGGGCACAGCTCCTACAATGAGCAGTTCTTC.

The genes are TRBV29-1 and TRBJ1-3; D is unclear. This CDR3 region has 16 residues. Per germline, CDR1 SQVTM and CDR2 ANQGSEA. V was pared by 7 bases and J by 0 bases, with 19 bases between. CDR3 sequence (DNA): TGCAGCGCCTTGGCGGAAGGCCCTCTCTCTGGAAACACCATATATTTT. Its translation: CSALAEGPLSGNTIYF.

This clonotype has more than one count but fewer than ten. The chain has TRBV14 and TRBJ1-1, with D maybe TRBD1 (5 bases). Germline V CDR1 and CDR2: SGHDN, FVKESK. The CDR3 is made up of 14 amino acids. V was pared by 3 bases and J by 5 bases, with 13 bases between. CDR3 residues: CASSQDTFGTEAFF. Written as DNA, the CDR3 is TGTGCCAGCAGCCAGGACACCTTTGGGACTGAAGCTTTCTTT.

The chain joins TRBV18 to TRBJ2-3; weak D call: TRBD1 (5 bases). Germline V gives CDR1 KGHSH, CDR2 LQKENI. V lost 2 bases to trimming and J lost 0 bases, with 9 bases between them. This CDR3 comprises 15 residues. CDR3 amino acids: CASSPEQASTDTQYF. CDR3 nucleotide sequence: TGTGCCAGCTCACCAGAACAGGCGAGCACAGATACGCAGTATTTT.

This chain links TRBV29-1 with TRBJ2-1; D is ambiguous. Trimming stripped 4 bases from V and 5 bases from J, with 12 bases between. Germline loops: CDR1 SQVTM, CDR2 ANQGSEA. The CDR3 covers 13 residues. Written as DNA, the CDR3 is TGCAGCGTTGCGAACGGGCCTGACAATGAGCAGTTCTTC. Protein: CSVANGPDNEQFF.

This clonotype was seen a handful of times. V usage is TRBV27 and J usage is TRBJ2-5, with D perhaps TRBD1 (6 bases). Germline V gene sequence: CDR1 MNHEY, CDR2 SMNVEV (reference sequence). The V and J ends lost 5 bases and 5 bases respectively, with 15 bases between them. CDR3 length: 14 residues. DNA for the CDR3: TGTGCCAGCAGTCCCGAGGGGGTCTGGGAGACCCAGTACTTC. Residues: CASSPEGVWETQYF.

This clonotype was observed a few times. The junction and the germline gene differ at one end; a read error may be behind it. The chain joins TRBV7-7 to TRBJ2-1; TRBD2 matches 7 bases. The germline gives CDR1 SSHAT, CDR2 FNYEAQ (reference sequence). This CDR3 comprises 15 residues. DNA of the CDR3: TGTGCTAGCAGCTTAGGTTCTAGCGGACACAATGAGCAGTTCTTC. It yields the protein CASSLGSSGHNEQFF.

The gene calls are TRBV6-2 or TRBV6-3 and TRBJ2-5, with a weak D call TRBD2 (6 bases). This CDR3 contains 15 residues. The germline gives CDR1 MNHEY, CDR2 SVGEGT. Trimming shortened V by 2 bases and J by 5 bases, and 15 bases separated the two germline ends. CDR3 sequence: CASSYPGLKQETQYF. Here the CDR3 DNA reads TGTGCCAGCAGTTACCCGGGACTCAAGCAGGAGACCCAGTACTTC.

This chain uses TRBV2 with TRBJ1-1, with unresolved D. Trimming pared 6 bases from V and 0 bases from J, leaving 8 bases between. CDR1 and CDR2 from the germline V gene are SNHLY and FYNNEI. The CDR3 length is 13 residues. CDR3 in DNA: TGTGCCAGCAGGCAGAGTCTGAACACTGAAGCTTTCTTT. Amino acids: CASRQSLNTEAFF.

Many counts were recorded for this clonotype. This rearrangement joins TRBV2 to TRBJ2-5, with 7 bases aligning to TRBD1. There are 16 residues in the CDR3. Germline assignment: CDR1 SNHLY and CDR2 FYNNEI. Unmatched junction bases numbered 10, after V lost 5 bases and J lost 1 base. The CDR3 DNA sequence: TGTGCCAGCAGTTCGTTACACGGGACAGCCCAAGAGACCCAGTACTTC. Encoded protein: CASSSLHGTAQETQYF.

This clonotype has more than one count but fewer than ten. This chain's CDR3 is CASSSGGAPSGEQFF. The CDR3, as DNA: TGCGCCAGCAGCTCGGGGGGGGCCCCGTCAGGTGAGCAGTTCTTC. The chain uses TRBV5-1 and TRBJ2-1, with 8 bases aligning to TRBD2. With V trimmed by 3 bases and J by 9 bases, 11 bases remained unmatched. Looked up from germline, CDR1 is SGHRS and CDR2 is YFSETQ. CDR3 length: 15 residues.

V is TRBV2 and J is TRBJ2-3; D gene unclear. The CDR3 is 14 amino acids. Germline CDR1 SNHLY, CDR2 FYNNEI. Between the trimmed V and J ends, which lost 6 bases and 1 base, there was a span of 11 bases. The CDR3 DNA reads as TGTGCCAGCAGGACCTTGCAGGGCACAGATACGCAGTATTTT. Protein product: CASRTLQGTDTQYF.

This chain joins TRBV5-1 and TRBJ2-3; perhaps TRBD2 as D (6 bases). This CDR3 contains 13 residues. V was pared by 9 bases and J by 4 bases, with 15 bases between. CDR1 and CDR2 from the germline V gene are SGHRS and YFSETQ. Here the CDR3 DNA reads TGCGCCACCAGACTAGAGCCCGCAGATACGCAGTATTTT. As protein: CATRLEPADTQYF.

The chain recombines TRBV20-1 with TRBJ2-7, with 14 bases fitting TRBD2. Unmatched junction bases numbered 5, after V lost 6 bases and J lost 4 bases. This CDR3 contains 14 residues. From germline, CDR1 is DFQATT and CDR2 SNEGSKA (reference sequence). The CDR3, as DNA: TGCAGTGCCCCCGGGACTAGCGGGAGATACGAGCAGTACTTC. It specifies CSAPGTSGRYEQYF.

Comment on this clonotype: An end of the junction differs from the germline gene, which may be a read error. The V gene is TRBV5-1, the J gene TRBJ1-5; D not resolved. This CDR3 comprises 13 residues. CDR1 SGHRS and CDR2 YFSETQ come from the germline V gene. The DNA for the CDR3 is TGCGCCGGCAGCTTGGAAGGGTATCAGCCCCAGCATTTT. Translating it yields CAGSLEGYQPQHF. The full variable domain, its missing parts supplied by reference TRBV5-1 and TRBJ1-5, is KAGVTQTPRYLIKTRGQQVTLSCSPISGHRSVSWYQQTPGQGLQFLFEYFSETQRNKGNFPGRFSGRQFSNSRSEMNVSTLELGDSALYLCAGSLEGYQPQHFGDGTRLSIL.

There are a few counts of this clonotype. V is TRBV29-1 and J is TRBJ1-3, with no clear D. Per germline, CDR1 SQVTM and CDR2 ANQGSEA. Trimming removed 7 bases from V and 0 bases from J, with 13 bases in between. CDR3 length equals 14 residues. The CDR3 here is CSAQRRLSGNTIYF. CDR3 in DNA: TGCAGCGCCCAACGACGGCTCTCTGGAAACACCATATATTTT.

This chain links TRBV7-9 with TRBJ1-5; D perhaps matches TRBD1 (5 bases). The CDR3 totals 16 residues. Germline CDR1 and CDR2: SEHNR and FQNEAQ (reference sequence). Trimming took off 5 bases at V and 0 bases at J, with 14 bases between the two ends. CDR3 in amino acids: CASSPPGPPSNQPQHF. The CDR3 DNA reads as TGTGCCAGCAGCCCACCGGGACCGCCTAGCAATCAGCCCCAGCATTTT.

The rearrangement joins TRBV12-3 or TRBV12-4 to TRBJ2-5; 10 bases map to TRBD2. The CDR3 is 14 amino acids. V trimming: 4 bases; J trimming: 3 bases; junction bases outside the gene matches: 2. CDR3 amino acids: CASSWLAGEETQYF. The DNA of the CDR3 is TGTGCCAGCAGTTGGCTAGCGGGGGAAGAGACCCAGTACTTC.

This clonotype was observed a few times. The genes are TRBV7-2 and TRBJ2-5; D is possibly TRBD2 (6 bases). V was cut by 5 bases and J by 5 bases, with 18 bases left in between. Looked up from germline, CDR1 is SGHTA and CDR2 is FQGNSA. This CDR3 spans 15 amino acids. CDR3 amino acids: CASSLSSGWEETQYF. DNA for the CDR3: TGTGCCAGCAGCCTTTCAAGCGGGTGGGAGGAGACCCAGTACTTC.

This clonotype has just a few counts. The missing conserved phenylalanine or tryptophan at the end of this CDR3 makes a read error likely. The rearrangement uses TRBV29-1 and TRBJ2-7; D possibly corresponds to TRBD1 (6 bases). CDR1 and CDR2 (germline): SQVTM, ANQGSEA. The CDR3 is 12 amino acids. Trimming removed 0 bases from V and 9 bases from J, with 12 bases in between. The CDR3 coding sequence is TGCAGCGTTGAAGATCCAGGGGAAGGGCAGTACCTC. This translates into CSVEDPGEGQYL.

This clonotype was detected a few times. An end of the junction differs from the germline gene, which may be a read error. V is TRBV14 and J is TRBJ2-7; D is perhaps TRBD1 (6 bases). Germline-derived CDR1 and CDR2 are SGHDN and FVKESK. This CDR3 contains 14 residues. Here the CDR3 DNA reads TGTGCCAGCAGCCAAGAGGGACATCAAGGGGAGCAGCACTTC. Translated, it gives CASSQEGHQGEQHF.

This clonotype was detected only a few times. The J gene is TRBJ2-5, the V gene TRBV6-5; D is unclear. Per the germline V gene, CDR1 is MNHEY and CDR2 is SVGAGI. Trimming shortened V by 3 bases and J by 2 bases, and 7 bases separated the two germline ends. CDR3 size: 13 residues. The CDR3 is CASSYDPQETQYF. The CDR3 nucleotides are TGTGCCAGCAGTTATGACCCTCAAGAGACCCAGTACTTC.